The clone carrying this T cell receptor (beta chain) came up a few times. Its antigen is as yet unknown. This sample stems from a study of T cell repertoires in aging, cancer and after chemotherapy. Whole-study context: Over several months to years, re-sampled healthy donor repertoires clearly shared clones. Findings of the study overall: Across the chemotherapy interval, each cancer cohort showed higher median generation probability, suggesting thymic rebound.

The template was genomic DNA from peripheral blood, not RNA. Rearranged V-D-J TRB sequences were amplified with a mixed TRB-A/B primer pool. TCRdb redid the calling of the multiplex PCR reads with MiXCR, one entry per CDR3 protein. The profile shows thousands of distinct CDR3 sequences, around 38% of them singletons. V was pared by 2 bases and J by 9 bases, with 10 bases of the junction left unmatched. Looked up from germline, CDR1 is MNHEY and CDR2 is SMNVEV (reference sequence). The CDR3 is 16 amino acids. The J gene is TRBJ2-5, the V gene TRBV27; 12 bases line up with TRBD2. The sequence was obtained from a human donor in good health. Specimen: blood. DNA of the CDR3: TGTGCCAGCAGTTTAAAGGGACTAGCGGGCGGGGGGGCCCAGTACTTC. Translating it yields CASSLKGLAGGGAQYF.